The 21 T cell receptor beta chains in this list originate from one sample, sequenced in a study of cytomegalovirus exposure and HLA in healthy donors. The PCR was carried out with 60 Vbeta primers and 13 Jbeta primers. TCRdb's table, derived via immunoSEQ multiplex PCR, lists solely in-frame clones and lacks some. Listed are more than 200,000 clones; less than 1% falls within the top ten. Sequencing was performed on PBMCs. Receptors were obtained from a woman in her 30s in good health and CMV-seropositive.

The chain employs TRBV7-2 and TRBJ2-3; TRBD1 is a possible D gene (6 bases). Germline assignment: CDR1 SGHTA and CDR2 FQGNSA. The germline V and J ends were trimmed by 6 bases and 5 bases, with 18 bases remaining between them. The CDR3 loop spans 15 amino acids. The CDR3 is CASRLQGLLGDTQYF. The CDR3 DNA reads TGTGCCAGCAGACTTCAGGGGTTATTAGGAGATACGCAGTATTTT.

DNA of the CDR3: TGCGCCAGGGGCAGAGGGGCAGGGGAAGGGAATGAGCAGTTCTTC. Protein product: CARGRGAGEGNEQFF. The chain uses TRBV5-1 and TRBJ2-1; possible D gene TRBD1, 6 bases. The CDR3 runs 15 residues. Trimming took 8 bases from V and 7 from J, leaving 22 bases between them. Germline V gene sequence: CDR1 SGHRS, CDR2 YFSETQ.

This rearrangement joins TRBV4-1 to TRBJ2-5; 9 bases map to TRBD1. Losses at the gene ends were 3 bases for V and 3 bases for J; bases not matched to a gene: 5. This CDR3 is 15 amino acids long. In germline, CDR1 is MGHRA, CDR2 YSYEKL. Written as DNA, the CDR3 is TGCGCCAGCAGCCACCCGGGACAGGGAGAAGAGACCCAGTACTTC. This sequence encodes CASSHPGQGEETQYF.

The chain has TRBV27 and TRBJ2-5; 10 positions agree with TRBD2. The V gene's germline CDR1 is MNHEY and CDR2 SMNVEV (reference sequence). The CDR3 extends over 16 amino acids. The V segment lost 1 base and the J segment 5 bases; nucleotides outside the gene matches: 7. Here the CDR3 DNA reads TGTGCCAGCAGTTTATTCAGCGGGGGGGCCTTGGAGACCCAGTACTTC. Its protein product is CASSLFSGGALETQYF.

The rearrangement links TRBV5-1 to TRBJ2-2, with D possibly being TRBD1 (6 bases). With 1 base removed from V and 3 bases from J, the gap between germline ends came to 10 bases. The CDR3 consists of 15 residues. CDR1 and CDR2 from the germline V gene are SGHRS and YFSETQ. The CDR3 spells CASSLTGRDTGELFF. The CDR3 region has the DNA TGCGCCAGCAGCTTGACAGGGCGGGACACCGGGGAGCTGTTTTTT.

The genes are TRBV19 and TRBJ2-7; 8 bases match TRBD1. Germline CDR1 and CDR2: LNHDA and SQIVND (reference sequence). The CDR3 covers 17 residues. V gave up 4 bases and J gave up 2 bases; unmatched junction bases: 13. The CDR3 protein is CASSRGLPRQGTYEQYF. As DNA, the CDR3 is TGTGCCAGTAGTAGGGGTCTCCCTAGACAGGGGACCTACGAGCAGTACTTC.

The chain carries TRBV6-5 and TRBJ2-7; TRBD2 aligns across 14 bases. V trimming: 6 bases; J trimming: 3 bases; junction bases outside the gene matches: 1. Germline-derived CDR1 and CDR2 are MNHEY and SVGAGI. The CDR3 has 14 amino acids. CDR3: CASRGLAGVYEQYF. In DNA form, the CDR3 reads TGTGCCAGCAGGGGACTAGCGGGAGTCTACGAGCAGTACTTC.

The chain has TRBV6-5 and TRBJ1-5; D gene uncertain. Germline V lookup: CDR1 MNHEY, CDR2 SVGAGI. Trimming left V 8 bases short and J 6 bases short, with 20 bases between. The CDR3 contains 15 residues. CDR3 nucleotides: TGTGCCAGCGCCCAGCTCGGGGAGAGGACTCAGCCCCAGCATTTT. It translates to CASAQLGERTQPQHF.

J is TRBJ2-5 and V is TRBV6-1, with 7 positions matching TRBD1. V lost 5 bases, J lost 4 bases, and 4 bases stayed unmatched. This CDR3 contains 13 residues. In germline, CDR1 is MNHNS, CDR2 SASEGT. The CDR3 bases are TGTGCCAGCAGTCAACAGGGGACAGAGACCCAGTACTTC. As protein: CASSQQGTETQYF.

This rearrangement joins TRBV6-6 to TRBJ1-4; perhaps TRBD1 as D (6 bases). CDR1 and CDR2 (germline): MNHNY, SVGAGI (reference sequence). The CDR3 covers 13 residues. Between the trimmed V and J ends, which lost 11 bases and 7 bases, there was a span of 17 bases. The CDR3 sequence: CASRRGGSEKLFF. Here the CDR3 DNA reads TGTGCCTCCCGGAGGGGGGGTAGTGAAAAACTGTTTTTT.

The chain employs TRBV5-1 and TRBJ2-1, with a possible D match to TRBD1 (5 bases). Germline loops: CDR1 SGHRS, CDR2 YFSETQ. V was pared by 0 bases and J by 8 bases, with 9 bases between. This CDR3 comprises 13 residues. CDR3: CASSLAQGYEQFF. As DNA, the CDR3 is TGCGCCAGCAGCTTGGCGCAGGGCTATGAGCAGTTCTTC.

The chain uses TRBV7-2 and TRBJ1-2; TRBD1 matches at 9 bases. With 1 base clipped from V and 7 bases from J, the junction kept 4 bases outside the gene matches. Germline assignment: CDR1 SGHTA and CDR2 FQGNSA. CDR3 length: 14 amino acids. CDR3 region: CASSLEQGAGGYTF. The CDR3 nucleotides are TGTGCCAGCAGCTTAGAACAGGGGGCGGGTGGCTACACCTTC.

The genes are TRBV29-1 and TRBJ2-7; TRBD1 matches at 9 bases. CDR3 size: 16 residues. J was trimmed by 9 bases and V by 4 bases; bases with no gene match: 19. The germline CDR1 and CDR2 sequences are SQVTM and ANQGSEA. CDR3 sequence reads: CSVGGVAGTGPRGQYF. The CDR3 DNA reads as TGCAGCGTTGGGGGGGTAGCTGGGACAGGGCCGAGGGGGCAGTACTTC.

The J gene is TRBJ1-2, the V gene TRBV2, with a tentative D call TRBD1 (6 bases). Germline loops: CDR1 SNHLY, CDR2 FYNNEI. With 6 bases removed from V and 6 bases from J, the gap between germline ends came to 11 bases. CDR3 size: 12 residues. In DNA form, the CDR3 reads TGTGCCAGCAGCGCCGGGACAAATGGCTACACCTTC. Its protein product is CASSAGTNGYTF. The full variable domain, rest sourced from reference TRBV2 and TRBJ1-2, is EPEVTQTPSHQVTQMGQEVILRCVPISNHLYFYWYRQILGQKVEFLVSFYNNEISEKSEIFDDQFSVERPDGSNFTLKIRSTKLEDSAMYFCASSAGTNGYTFGSGTRLTVV.

This rearrangement joins TRBV7-2 to TRBJ2-2; 11 nucleotides line up with TRBD2. This CDR3 is 18 amino acids long. Germline V gene lookup returns CDR1 SGHTA and CDR2 FQGNSA. The V gene end was trimmed by 4 bases and the J gene end by 2 bases; junction bases not matched to a gene: 9. The CDR3 region is CASSSRGSGRGNTGELFF. As DNA, the CDR3 is TGTGCCAGCAGCTCCAGGGGTAGCGGGAGGGGCAACACCGGGGAGCTGTTTTTT.

The V call is TRBV18, the J call TRBJ2-1; 7 bases are shared with TRBD1. The V gene end was trimmed by 3 bases and the J gene end by 8 bases; junction bases not matched to a gene: 7. Germline lookup yields CDR1 KGHSH and CDR2 LQKENI. The CDR3 runs 14 residues. The CDR3 DNA follows: TGTGCCAGCTCACCCCTCAGGGGGTCGTATGAGCAGTTCTTC. Translation gives CASSPLRGSYEQFF.

V gene TRBV4-2 combines with J gene TRBJ2-3, with a possible D match to TRBD2 (6 bases). Trimming pared 0 bases from V and 5 bases from J, leaving 12 bases between. This CDR3 contains 15 residues. CDR1 LGHNA and CDR2 YNFKEQ come from the germline V gene. The CDR3 is CASSQEASALDTQYF. CDR3 nucleotide sequence: TGTGCCAGCAGCCAAGAGGCTAGCGCCTTAGATACGCAGTATTTT.

This rearrangement joins TRBV19 to TRBJ1-2, with a possible D match to TRBD1 (5 bases). V was cut by 5 bases and J by 2 bases, with 27 bases left in between. Germline loops: CDR1 LNHDA, CDR2 SQIVND (reference sequence). The CDR3 sequence is 19 residues long. The CDR3 here is CASSVLRPGLPSRNYGYTF. CDR3 bases: TGTGCCAGTAGTGTGCTCAGACCGGGACTTCCAAGTAGAAACTATGGCTACACCTTC. The complete variable domain, with remaining parts taken from reference TRBV19 and TRBJ1-2, reads DGGITQSPKYLFRKEGQNVTLSCEQNLNHDAMYWYRQDPGQGLRLIYYSQIVNDFQKGDIAEGYSVSREKKESFPLTVTSAQKNPTAFYLCASSVLRPGLPSRNYGYTFGSGTRLTVV.

The gene calls are TRBV19 and TRBJ1-2; TRBD1 is a possible D gene (5 bases). The germline CDR1 and CDR2 sequences are LNHDA and SQIVND (reference sequence). The V end was cut by 5 bases, the J end by 1 base, with 11 bases between. The CDR3 is made up of 14 amino acids. The chain's CDR3 is CASSADSYNYGYTF. CDR3 nucleotides: TGTGCCAGTAGTGCAGACAGTTATAACTATGGCTACACCTTC.

As regards this clone: One end of the junction varies from germline; a read error may be responsible. V is TRBV5-6 and J is TRBJ2-2, with a tentative D call TRBD2 (5 bases). This CDR3 contains 12 residues. Germline-derived CDR1 and CDR2 are SGHDT and YYEEEE. Here the CDR3 reads CASSPESRGAVF. The DNA of the CDR3 is TGTGCCAGCAGCCCGGAAAGTCGGGGAGCTGTTTTT.

The chain is built from TRBV2 and TRBJ1-2, with TRBD1 matching 9 bases. This CDR3 has 15 amino acids. The V and J ends lost 6 bases and 6 bases, in that order; junction bases with no gene match: 11. CDR1 and CDR2 (germline): SNHLY, FYNNEI. DNA of the CDR3: TGTGCCAGCAGACTACAGGGGGCTAGCAAAGATGGCTACACCTTC. Its translation is CASRLQGASKDGYTF.